Sequencing of this TCR beta chain was carried out in a study of blood T cell repertoires in COVID-19. Across the whole study: Researchers got acute and convalescent COVID-19 samples from the United States, Italy and Spain. In each case, the material was cDNA or gDNA derived from T cells, B-cell-depleted T cells, or PBMCs.

In the authors' workflow: Cell counts per sample came from amplifying reference gene primers. TCRdb's table, derived via immunoSEQ multiplex PCR, lists solely in-frame clones and lacks some. D and trimming were read from the DNA, whereas the V and J calls and clone size are those reported in that table. Of 50,000 to 65,000 clones in the sample, 82% are singletons; the top ten hold about 22%. CDR3 length: 19 residues. The V and J ends lost 1 base and 4 bases respectively, with 25 bases between them. Germline assignment: CDR1 MNHEY and CDR2 SMNVEV (reference sequence). The chain has TRBV27 and TRBJ1-1; unclear D gene. The specimen was peripheral blood. The sequence was obtained from a woman aged 60-70 years with acute or convalescent COVID-19. The CDR3 sequence: CASSLLSSPGGFLGTEAFF. The DNA of the CDR3 is TGTGCCAGCAGTTTATTATCCTCCCCGGGTGGATTTCTCGGCACTGAAGCTTTCTTT.